This is a list of T cell receptor beta chains from one sample in a study of shared clonotypes between healthy human individuals. Profiled with immunoSEQ multiplex PCR; TCRdb holds only in-frame clones, not every one. Of 980,000 or so clones in the sample, 60% to 85% were seen once. The material sequenced was memory CD4+ T cells sorted from blood. All receptors derive from a man aged 18 to 29 in good health. The CDR3 runs from the conserved cysteine through the conserved F or W. The order of the fields is CDR3 DNA, CDR3 protein, V gene, clone size, J gene, D gene. D genes are given only for firm matches. A clone size is listed for some rows: how often the clone was seen (once, few, many), or a class if it is expanded.

TGTGCCAGCAGTTACCTTAGCGGGAGGGCCACAGATACGCAGTATTTT,CASSYLSGRATDTQYF,TRBV6-5,-,TRBJ2-3,TRBD2
TGTGCCAGCAGAAACGAACACCTCGGGTGGACCCAGTACTTC,CASRNEHLGWTQYF,TRBV6-5,-,TRBJ2-5,-
TGTGCCGCGGGACAGGGGGTGTACGAGCAGTACTTC,CAAGQGVYEQYF,TRBV2,-,TRBJ2-7,TRBD1
TGTGCCAGCAGCTCCACCAGGGTATACGAGCAGTACTTC,CASSSTRVYEQYF,TRBV7-2,-,TRBJ2-7,-
TGTGCCAGCAGTTTTGCCTCAAATTTAGGGGATGGCTACACCTTC,CASSFASNLGDGYTF,TRBV28,-,TRBJ1-2,-
TGTGCCAGCAGCCCGCGGACTAGCGGGGGGGTGGGGGAGACCCAGTACTTC,CASSPRTSGGVGETQYF,TRBV4-2,-,TRBJ2-5,TRBD2
TGTGCCAGCAGTTTACAGGGCAACACCTACGAGCAGTACTTC,CASSLQGNTYEQYF,TRBV27,-,TRBJ2-7,-
TGCGCCAGCAGCTTGGCCGATTATGGGGAGCTGTTTTTT,CASSLADYGELFF,TRBV5-1,-,TRBJ2-2,-
TGTGCCACCAGCAGAGCCTTTGGGACGACTGGAAACACCATATATTTT,CATSRAFGTTGNTIYF,TRBV15,-,TRBJ1-3,-
TGTGCCAGCAGCTTAGGAGTAGTCACTGAAGCTTTCTTT,CASSLGVVTEAFF,TRBV7-9,few,TRBJ1-1,-
TGTGCCAGCAGTGAAAAGAGGGAAGCGGCCCAACATCAGCCCCAGCATTTT,CASSEKREAAQHQPQHF,TRBV6-1,-,TRBJ1-5,-
TGCGCCAGCAGCCTGGGGACAGGGAGCTCCTACGAGCAGTACTTC,CASSLGTGSSYEQYF,TRBV4-3,-,TRBJ2-7,TRBD1
TGTGCCTGGAGCCGGACAGCAATGAACACTGAAGCTTTCTTT,CAWSRTAMNTEAFF,TRBV30,few,TRBJ1-1,-
TGTGCCAGCAGAACCACAGATACGCAGTATTTT,CASRTTDTQYF,TRBV2,few,TRBJ2-3,-
TGCGCCAGCTCCAGACTAGCGGGTGCGGCAGATACGCAGTATTTT,CASSRLAGAADTQYF,TRBV10-1,-,TRBJ2-3,TRBD2
TGTGCCAGCAGCGTAGGGAAGGGAAACACCATATATTTT,CASSVGKGNTIYF,TRBV9,once,TRBJ1-3,-